This entry concerns a single T cell receptor (beta chain). These data are taken from a study of blood T cell repertoires in COVID-19. Study as a whole: Spain, Italy and the United States supplied samples that represented acute and convalescent COVID-19. Sample material is recorded as cDNA or gDNA derived from T cells, B-cell-depleted T cells, or PBMCs.

In the study's own analysis: Estimated nucleated cell counts came from reference gene primer amplification. Profiling relied on immunoSEQ multiplex PCR, and the TCRdb table lists in-frame clones only, not all of them. The D gene and trimming were derived from the DNA, and the V and J assignments and clone size from that table. The data contain 210,000 or so clones, roughly 86% of them singletons. Germline assignment: CDR1 SGHRS and CDR2 YFSETQ. V was shortened by 5 bases and J by 7 bases, with 21 bases between the two germline ends. The CDR3 is made up of 15 amino acids. The rearrangement links TRBV5-1 to TRBJ1-1; D not resolved. Sequenced material: peripheral blood. The sequence was obtained from a woman aged 60-75 years with acute or convalescent COVID-19. The CDR3 loop reads CASRRNEVLPDEAFF. DNA for the CDR3: TGCGCCAGCAGGCGAAATGAGGTTCTCCCTGATGAAGCTTTCTTT.